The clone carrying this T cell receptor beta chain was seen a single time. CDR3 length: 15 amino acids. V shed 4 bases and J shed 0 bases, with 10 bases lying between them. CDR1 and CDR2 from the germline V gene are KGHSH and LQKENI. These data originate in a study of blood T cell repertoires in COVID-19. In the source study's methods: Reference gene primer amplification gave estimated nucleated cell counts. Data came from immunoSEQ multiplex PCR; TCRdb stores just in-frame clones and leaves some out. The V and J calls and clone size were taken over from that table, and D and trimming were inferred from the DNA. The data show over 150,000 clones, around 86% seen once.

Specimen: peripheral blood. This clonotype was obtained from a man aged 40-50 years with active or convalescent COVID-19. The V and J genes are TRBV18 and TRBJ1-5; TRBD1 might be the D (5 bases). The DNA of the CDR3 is TGTGCCAGCTCACTATCCCAGGGTAGCAATCAGCCCCAGCATTTT. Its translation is CASSLSQGSNQPQHF.